This TCR beta chain was profiled in a study of shared T cell receptors in the human thymus. Using immunoSEQ multiplex PCR, the repertoire was profiled, and TCRdb retains in-frame clones only, with some absent. The data contain 550,000 to 800,000 clones, approximately 83% of them singletons. The CDR3 consists of 15 residues. Germline CDR1 and CDR2: SGHTS and YDEGEE. V dropped 4 bases and J dropped 7; count of bases not matched to a gene: 11. These sequences were also reported in another study, on human thymus T cells. From that second work: Thymus pieces cut out during corrective heart surgery were the tissue that was used. What appeared biased in thymic and blood repertoires was the usage of V and J genes.

Sequencing was carried out using thymocytes. The V call is TRBV5-8, the J call TRBJ1-2; 9 nucleotides line up with TRBD1. This receptor was obtained from a girl under three years old with a congenital heart defect. The CDR3 here is CASSVRDRVIGGYTF. For the CDR3, the DNA is TGTGCCAGCAGCGTCCGGGACAGGGTTATTGGTGGCTACACCTTC.